The sequence of this T cell receptor (beta chain) was determined in a study of cytomegalovirus exposure and HLA in healthy donors. Study information: T cells numbering around 180 million yielded 100 million to 120 million unique TCR beta sequences in an earlier analysis.

Findings of the study overall: In a later analysis, DRB1 alleles had the most associated TCRs; HLA-C alleles the fewest. An assumption of roughly uniform sequencing depth across donors underlay the presence/absence analyses. A list of about 160 TCR beta chains associated with cytomegalovirus was given.

The PCR was carried out with 60 Vbeta primers and 13 Jbeta primers. Using immunoSEQ multiplex PCR, the repertoire was profiled, and TCRdb retains in-frame clones only, with some absent. This sample has 120,000 or so clones; roughly 84% occur once, and the top ten carry about 6.8%. The CDR3 has 13 amino acids. Germline CDR1 and CDR2: MNHNY and SVGAGI (reference sequence). Trimming removed 7 bases at V and 2 bases at J, with 10 bases between. A note on this clone: Its matching antigen is unknown.

The clonotype originates from a man aged 30 to 45 in good health and CMV-seropositive. Material for sequencing was PBMCs. This rearrangement joins TRBV6-6 to TRBJ2-3, with D perhaps matching TRBD1 (6 bases). CDR3 coding DNA: TGTGCCAGCACCCCAGGGGTCACAGATACGCAGTATTTT. As protein: CASTPGVTDTQYF.